This TCR beta chain derives from a study of blood T cell repertoires in COVID-19 (dated by TCRdb to the early 2020s). In the study overall: Collaborator samples came from the United States, Italy and Spain and covered acute and convalescent phases of COVID-19. Subjects who had been exposed to COVID-19, were actively infected with it, or had recovered from it provided the deeply sampled blood TCRbeta repertoires that made up the dataset. The samples were drawn from two sources: the first 160 participants of the ongoing ImmuneRACE study, and 1,000 to 1,500 subjects contributed by 6 global collaborators. A freely available public database, intended as a resource for researchers studying the immune response to SARS-CoV-2, is where the repertoires were released. The material from the prospective study consisted of cDNA or gDNA derived from T cells, B-cell-depleted T cells, or PBMCs. HLA class I and class II types, where available, came from metadata supplied by the sample provider rather than from assay-based typing. Sample metadata almost always included a de-identified subject ID, COVID-19 status, age in years and sex.

In the case of this clone: Its cognate antigen has yet to be identified. Nothing much larger sits one base from this clone, and base qualities are not available.

The CDR3 has 14 amino acids, counting the end cysteine and phenylalanine. Only the CDR3 portion is preserved as DNA: 42 bases, with reading frame beginning at the first base. From the germline V gene (reference sequence), CDR1 is DFQATT and CDR2 is SNEGSKA. V is cut back by 3 bases and J by 3 bases, with 8 bases in the junction unmatched. Enrolling through a virtual design, the prospective study's participants ranged in age from about 18 to 89 years and lived across 20 to 25 United States geographic areas. In the prospective study, cohorts were assigned on the basis of participant-reported clinical history obtained from a screening survey and a study questionnaire. Recovered participants in ImmuneRACE Cohort 3 were defined as having two consecutive negative NP/OP PCR tests, clearance from a healthcare professional, or resolution of symptoms. Mobile phlebotomists in the prospective study collected whole blood, serum and a nasopharyngeal or oropharyngeal swab from every participant. Prospective study participants could optionally give additional blood draws and questionnaires over a roughly 2-month period. Blood samples from the prospective study were shipped frozen or at room temperature prior to DNA extraction.

Results and caveats for the whole study, not just this receptor: Clinical and demographic metadata were provided uncurated, with the amount varying by source and participant.

TCRbeta CDR3 regions were amplified from genomic DNA by means of the immunoSEQ Assay, a bias-controlled multiplex PCR. Turning to the authors' computational methods: Nucleated cell counts per sample were estimated from amplification of reference gene primers within the assay. Sequence reads were collapsed and filtered to measure the absolute abundance of every unique TCRbeta CDR3 rearrangement. Productive Simpson clonality was computed per sample as the square root of Simpson's diversity index over productive rearrangements. In TCRdb, the immuneACCESS table is reduced to in-frame sequences with V and J assigned. These tables do not hold every clone; where another copy was compared, an unresolved V gene accounts for under half, and the others remain unexplained. V and J calls and clone size are given by that table; D and trimming were obtained from the DNA. This sample gives approximately 350,000 clones in total; roughly 80% of them show up just once. Around 5% of the sample lies in the top ten.

Input material: PBMCs or T cells enriched from blood (not recorded which). The sequence derives from a woman aged 50 to 60 who had recovered from COVID-19. The sequence links TRBV20-1 to TRBJ2-7, with 7 junctional bases fitting TRBD2. The nucleotide sequence reads TGCAGTGCTAGTGATCCGGGACTACGCTACGAGCAGTACTTC. Its coded protein is CSASDPGLRYEQYF.